Listed below are T cell receptor beta chains from one sample, sequenced in a study of tumor and adjacent non-tumor tissue in lung cancer. MiXCR, run by TCRdb on the multiplex PCR reads, gives a single entry per CDR3 protein. The profile shows 44,000 or so distinct CDR3 sequences, roughly two thirds of them singletons. Source material: distant non-tumor lung tissue. These receptors originate from a woman aged 40 to 49 with non-small cell lung cancer. The CDR3 runs from the conserved cysteine through the conserved F or W. The order of the fields is V gene, J gene, D gene, clone size, CDR3 DNA, CDR3 protein. The D gene is left open where the match is weak. Not every row has a clone size; where given, it reads once, few, many or a size class.

V gene: TRBV11-2; J gene: TRBJ2-1; D gene: TRBD2; clone size: -; CDR3 DNA: TGTGCCAGCAACTGGGCTAGCGGAAACAGTGAGCAGTTCTTC; CDR3 protein: CASNWASGNSEQFF
V gene: TRBV6-2/TRBV6-3; J gene: TRBJ2-1; D gene: TRBD2; clone size: few; CDR3 DNA: TGTGCCAGCACCTCAATGCGGGAGCGAGATGAGCAGTTCTTC; CDR3 protein: CASTSMRERDEQFF
V gene: TRBV11-2; J gene: TRBJ2-1; D gene: TRBD1; clone size: once; CDR3 DNA: TGTGCCAGCAGTTTAGAGGGGACAGGGGGTTACAACGAGCAGCTCTTC; CDR3 protein: CASSLEGTGGYNEQLF
V gene: TRBV13; J gene: TRBJ1-5; D gene: -; clone size: -; CDR3 DNA: TGTGCCAGCAGCTCAGCGGGGGACCACCAGCCCCAGCATTTT; CDR3 protein: CASSSAGDHQPQHF
V gene: TRBV7-9; J gene: TRBJ2-1; D gene: -; clone size: -; CDR3 DNA: TGTGCCAGCAGCTTAGGGGAGAGCGGCAGTAATGAGCAGTTCTTC; CDR3 protein: CASSLGESGSNEQFF
V gene: TRBV6-5; J gene: TRBJ1-2; D gene: -; clone size: -; CDR3 DNA: TGTACCAGCAGTTACAGCGGCTATGGCTACACCTTC; CDR3 protein: CTSSYSGYGYTF
V gene: TRBV20-1; J gene: TRBJ1-2; D gene: -; clone size: few; CDR3 DNA: TGCAGTGCTAGAGATCCGGACGGGGGGCTAGGTGGCTACACCTTC; CDR3 protein: CSARDPDGGLGGYTF
V gene: TRBV6-2/TRBV6-3; J gene: TRBJ2-1; D gene: TRBD1; clone size: -; CDR3 DNA: TGTGCCAGCAGTTTGGGACAGGGAGGGTACAGTGAGCAGTTCTTC; CDR3 protein: CASSLGQGGYSEQFF
V gene: TRBV28; J gene: TRBJ2-7; D gene: TRBD2; clone size: -; CDR3 DNA: TGTGCCGCCGCCCAGACTAGCGGTAGAGGGAACTTCGAGCAGTACTTC; CDR3 protein: CAAAQTSGRGNFEQYF
V gene: TRBV5-1; J gene: TRBJ2-5; D gene: -; clone size: -; CDR3 DNA: TGCGCCTGCGGCTTAGTTGGCGGGGTGAAGGAGACCCAGTACTTC; CDR3 protein: CACGLVGGVKETQYF
V gene: TRBV14; J gene: TRBJ2-6; D gene: -; clone size: -; CDR3 DNA: TGTGCCAGCAGCCAAGGGTATGGGGTCTCTGGGGCCAACGTCCTGACTTTC; CDR3 protein: CASSQGYGVSGANVLTF
V gene: TRBV6-2/TRBV6-3; J gene: TRBJ1-6; D gene: -; clone size: -; CDR3 DNA: TGTGGCAGCGCGTCGGCAGGGGTTGATTCACCCCTCCATTTT; CDR3 protein: CGSASAGVDSPLHF
V gene: TRBV11-2; J gene: TRBJ2-6; D gene: -; clone size: -; CDR3 DNA: TGTACCAGCAGCTTCCCAGGGTCTGTGGCCAACGTCCTGACTTTC; CDR3 protein: CTSSFPGSVANVLTF
V gene: TRBV2; J gene: TRBJ1-1; D gene: -; clone size: -; CDR3 DNA: TGTGCCAGCACTCGTCAGGGCCCGAACACTGAAGCTTTCTTT; CDR3 protein: CASTRQGPNTEAFF
V gene: TRBV29-1; J gene: TRBJ2-7; D gene: TRBD2; clone size: -; CDR3 DNA: TGCAGCCTTGTGAATAGCGGGTCCTACGAGCAGTACTTC; CDR3 protein: CSLVNSGSYEQYF
V gene: TRBV6-6; J gene: TRBJ1-1; D gene: -; clone size: many; CDR3 DNA: TGTGCCAGCAGTTACTCGAGTCGAAGCCGGAACACTGAAGCTTTCTTT; CDR3 protein: CASSYSSRSRNTEAFF
V gene: TRBV30; J gene: TRBJ1-4; D gene: -; clone size: many; CDR3 DNA: TGTGCCTGGAGTGGGCCGGCAGCTCTCCAACTGTTTTTT; CDR3 protein: CAWSGPAALQLFF